This TCR beta chain was observed in a study of PD-1 blockade in classical Hodgkin lymphoma (TCRdb year 2020). General notes on the study: Nivolumab dosing was 3 mg/kg intravenously every 2 weeks, continuing until either disease progression or unacceptable toxicity. A peripheral blood immune signature of response to PD-1 blockade in classical Hodgkin lymphoma was defined using TCR beta sequencing and CyTOF. What the research found in general, with its limitations: Lower diversity was seen in patients whose nivolumab began less than 1 year after ASCT, and these patients were left out of later analyses so that immune reconstitution would not confound the results. Among trial patients, those achieving complete response had baseline diversity similar to that of newly diagnosed patients, while diversity was significantly lower in partial responders and progressors. By C4D1, a significant rise was seen in CD4+ TCR diversity but not in CD8+ TCR diversity (p=0.0027 vs p=0.16), and the rise was most apparent among complete responders (p=0.02). Baseline TCR diversity was reported as lower in newly diagnosed patients than in healthy donors, and lower still in relapsed/refractory patients. The study was restricted to a single clinical trial cohort, and the causes of repertoire differences, possibly disease activity or prior therapy, were left undefined.

The sample's time point label, decoded: cycle 2 day 1 (C2D1) of nivolumab. Every trial patient had relapsed after autologous stem cell transplantation, and cohorts A, B and C differed in prior brentuximab vedotin exposure. The trial cohort included fewer than 60 patients with relapsed/refractory classical Hodgkin lymphoma, and each patient had a best overall response of complete response, partial response or progressive disease. Trial patients were treated with single-agent nivolumab in the multi-cohort phase II CheckMate 205 trial. Best overall response was determined by an independent review committee according to the 2007 International Working Group response criteria. Trial PBMCs were obtained immediately prior to nivolumab initiation (C1D1) and on therapy at cycle 2 day 1 and cycle 4 day 1. After peripheral blood was drawn into 8 mL Vacutainer Cell Preparation Tubes, PBMCs were isolated by centrifugation and then cryopreserved.

Notes on this clone: Its binding antigen is unknown. It has no much larger one-base neighbor in the sample; base qualities were not kept.

The Qiagen DNeasy kit was used to extract genomic DNA both from unsorted PBMCs and from the negatively selected CD4+ and CD8+ fractions. Amplification of TCR beta CDR3 regions was done by immunoSEQ multiplex PCR with primers that anneal to V and J segments. A synthetic immune receptor repertoire was used to minimize amplification bias, and any remaining bias was removed computationally after sequencing. As for the original processing: Custom Python scripts were used to quantify repertoire diversity as the Shannon entropy index. Unsorted, CD4+ and CD8+ repertoires were examined separately, except in combined analyses, for which CD4+ and CD8+ sequences were merged in silico. Clonal expansion was defined as a frequency increase of at least 2-fold after treatment compared with C1D1, and clones undetected at baseline were assigned a pseudocount of 0.5. Singleton clones were defined as clones with 0 or 1 copy at C1D1, and non-singleton clones were defined as clones with 2 or more copies. Clones expanded in unsorted samples were assigned a CD4+, CD8+ or unknown annotation through matching of protein sequences in sorted samples from the same patient. Wilcoxon tests on paired samples were used to test diversity changes from C1D1 to C4D1. The table was pulled from immuneACCESS by TCRdb, which kept in-frame rearrangements only. Such tables lose some clones; where checked, under half of the loss comes from unresolved V genes, and the rest has no known cause. V and J calls and clone size are given by that table; D and trimming were obtained from the DNA. This sample lists about 100,000 clones; about 88% were detected once. Just under 20% of the sample lies in the top ten.

The germline V gene gives CDR1 as MGHRA and CDR2 as YSYEKL. V is cut by 0 bases and J by 2 bases, and the space between the germline ends is 5 bases. Inclusive of the bounding cysteine and phenylalanine, the CDR3 is 14 residues long. Just the 42-base CDR3 DNA is kept, in frame starting at base 1. The chain is made from TRBV4-1 and TRBJ2-1, with no confident D gene call. The receptor was isolated from a human donor with classical Hodgkin lymphoma. This material consisted of peripheral blood mononuclear cells (PBMCs), taken before the second cycle of nivolumab. The nucleotides are TGCGCCAGCAGCCAAGATCCGACCTACAATGAGCAGTTCTTC. This yields the protein CASSQDPTYNEQFF.